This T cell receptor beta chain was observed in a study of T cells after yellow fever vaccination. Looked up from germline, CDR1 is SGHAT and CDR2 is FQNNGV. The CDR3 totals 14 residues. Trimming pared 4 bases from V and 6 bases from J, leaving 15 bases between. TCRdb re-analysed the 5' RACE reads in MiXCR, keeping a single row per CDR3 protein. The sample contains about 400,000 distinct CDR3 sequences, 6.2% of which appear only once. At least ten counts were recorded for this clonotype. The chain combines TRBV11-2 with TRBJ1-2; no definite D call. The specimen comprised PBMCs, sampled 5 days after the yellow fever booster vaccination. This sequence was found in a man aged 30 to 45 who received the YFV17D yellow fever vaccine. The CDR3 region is CASSSVQAGNGYTF. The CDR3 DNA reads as TGTGCCAGCAGCTCTGTCCAGGCCGGAAATGGCTACACCTTC.